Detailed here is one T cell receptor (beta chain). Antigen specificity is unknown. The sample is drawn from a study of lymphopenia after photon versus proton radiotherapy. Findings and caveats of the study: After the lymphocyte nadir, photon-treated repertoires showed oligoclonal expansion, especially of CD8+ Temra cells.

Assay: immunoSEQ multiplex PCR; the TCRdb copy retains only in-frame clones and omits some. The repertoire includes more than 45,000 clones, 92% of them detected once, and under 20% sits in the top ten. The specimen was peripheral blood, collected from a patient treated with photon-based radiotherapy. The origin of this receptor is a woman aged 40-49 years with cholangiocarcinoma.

This CDR3 is CASRSLAYTGELFF. CDR3 nucleotide sequence: TGTGCCAGCAGGTCCTTGGCCTACACCGGGGAGCTGTTTTTT. This chain links TRBV28 with TRBJ2-2; D gene ambiguous. The germline V gene has CDR1 MDHEN and CDR2 SYDVKM. This CDR3 contains 14 residues. Trimming removed 6 bases at V and 3 bases at J, with 11 bases between.